These 13 T cell receptor beta chains were all obtained from the same sample, sequenced in a study of T-cell memory formation after mild COVID-19. TCRdb analysed the 5' RACE reads with MiXCR anew, one entry per CDR3 protein. The sample gives about 200,000 distinct CDR3 sequences, about 17% of which show up once; approximately 2.4% is in the top ten. Material for sequencing was PBMCs or a T cell subset sorted from them (not recorded which). The receptors originated from an adult woman who had mild COVID-19 (a few samples of this study predate the infection). Cell type and time point are not known.

This clonotype was seen many times. The V gene is TRBV5-1, the J gene TRBJ2-7; tentatively, D is TRBD1 or TRBD2 (6 bases each). The CDR3 loop spans 14 amino acids. CDR1 SGHRS and CDR2 YFSETQ come from the germline V gene. Trimming cost V 5 bases and J 5 bases, with 17 bases left between them. The CDR3 here is CASSVTLGGDEQYF. Written as DNA, the CDR3 is TGCGCCAGCAGTGTCACCCTGGGGGGCGACGAGCAGTACTTC.

This clonotype was detected many times. The chain joins TRBV3-1 to TRBJ2-3; 7 nucleotides line up with TRBD2. The CDR3 covers 16 residues. The V gene's germline CDR1 is LGHDT and CDR2 YNNKEL (reference sequence). With V trimmed by 5 bases and J by 3 bases, 11 bases remained unmatched. In nucleotides, the CDR3 is TGTGCCAGCAGCACCGGGGGGACTACTGGAACAGATACGCAGTATTTT. Protein sequence: CASSTGGTTGTDTQYF.

CDR3 in DNA: TGTGCCAGCAATCGGGGGCCTAGGGGTTCACCCCTCCACTTT. It translates to CASNRGPRGSPLHF. The chain recombines TRBV27 with TRBJ1-6; perhaps TRBD1 as D (6 bases). V was cut by 7 bases and J by 9 bases, with 16 bases left in between. CDR3 length: 14 amino acids. The germline V gene encodes CDR1 MNHEY and CDR2 SMNVEV (reference sequence).

The chain recombines TRBV9 with TRBJ1-2; tentatively, D is TRBD1 (5 bases). CDR1 and CDR2 (germline): SGDLS, YYNGEE. The CDR3 loop spans 14 amino acids. V was shortened by 3 bases and J by 6 bases, with 15 bases between the two germline ends. The CDR3 region is CASSAGQGRHGYTF. The CDR3 DNA reads as TGTGCCAGCAGCGCAGGTCAGGGTAGGCATGGCTACACCTTC.

The rearrangement links TRBV7-9 to TRBJ2-5; D might be TRBD2 (5 bases). Between the trimmed V and J ends, which lost 6 bases and 3 bases, there was a span of 14 bases. Germline V lookup: CDR1 SEHNR, CDR2 FQNEAQ (reference sequence). The CDR3 runs to 14 residues. CDR3 in DNA: TGTGCCAGCAGTTTGAGGGCAGCAAAAGAGACCCAGTACTTC. Residues: CASSLRAAKETQYF. Full variable domain (missing parts from reference TRBV7-9 and TRBJ2-5): DTGVSQNPRHKITKRGQNVTFRCDPISEHNRLYWYRQTLGQGPEFLTYFQNEAQLEKSRLLSDRFSAERPKGSFSTLEIQRTEQGDSAMYLCASSLRAAKETQYFGPGTRLLVL.

V usage is TRBV12-3 or TRBV12-4 and J usage is TRBJ2-1; 8 bases match TRBD2. Unmatched junction bases numbered 4, after V lost 6 bases and J lost 6 bases. This CDR3 comprises 13 residues. The CDR3 spells CASRSSGANEQFF. The DNA for the CDR3 is TGTGCCAGCAGGAGTAGCGGGGCCAATGAGCAGTTCTTC.

This chain connects TRBV11-3 to TRBJ2-5; a possible D gene is TRBD1 (5 bases). V was pared by 1 base and J by 4 bases, with 13 bases between. This CDR3 is 15 amino acids long. Germline CDR1 is SGHNT and CDR2 is YENEEA. The CDR3 DNA reads TGTGCCAGCAGCTTAGCGAATATAGGGGTAGAGACCCAGTACTTC. It specifies CASSLANIGVETQYF.

This clonotype was seen only a few times. This CDR3 reads CASRVTPGQETQYF. The CDR3 DNA is TGTGCCAGCAGAGTTACACCGGGACAAGAGACCCAGTACTTC. This chain connects TRBV7-8 to TRBJ2-5, with TRBD2 as a possible D gene (5 bases). This CDR3 region has 14 residues. Looked up from germline, CDR1 is SGHVS and CDR2 is FQNEAQ. V lost 6 bases and J 2 bases, leaving 13 bases between the germline ends.

The rearrangement uses TRBV27 and TRBJ1-1; 11 bases are shared with TRBD1. J lost 9 bases, V lost 5 bases, and 5 bases had no gene match. CDR1 is MNHEY and CDR2 is SMNVEV in the germline V gene (reference sequence). The CDR3 runs to 13 residues. CDR3 protein: CASSPDRGRKAFF. DNA of the CDR3: TGTGCCAGCAGTCCGGACAGGGGGCGGAAAGCTTTCTTT.

The chain couples TRBV30 to TRBJ2-3; possibly TRBD1 for D (6 bases). The CDR3 runs to 12 residues. Trimming took off 5 bases at V and 4 bases at J, with 10 bases between the two ends. Germline V CDR1 and CDR2: GTSNPN, SVGIG (reference sequence). CDR3 amino acids: CAWGKGADTQYF. CDR3 DNA: TGTGCCTGGGGAAAGGGGGCAGATACGCAGTATTTT. The whole variable domain, filled in from reference TRBV30 and TRBJ2-3, reads SQTIHQWPATLVQPVGSPLSLECTVEGTSNPNLYWYRQAAGRGLQLLFYSVGIGQISSEVPQNLSASRPQDRQFILSSKKLLLSDSGFYLCAWGKGADTQYFGPGTRLTVL.

This clonotype was seen repeatedly, ten times or more. The J gene is TRBJ2-3, the V gene TRBV9, with D possibly TRBD2 on 5 matching bases. Germline-derived CDR1 and CDR2 are SGDLS and YYNGEE. V lost 8 bases and J lost 4, with 14 bases in between. CDR3 length equals 13 residues. The CDR3 loop reads CASTQGGPDTQYF. Written as DNA, the CDR3 is TGTGCCAGTACCCAAGGAGGCCCAGATACGCAGTATTTT.

The chain recombines TRBV11-2 with TRBJ1-3; D not certain. This CDR3 is 16 amino acids long. The V gene's germline CDR1 is SGHAT and CDR2 FQNNGV. Trimming stripped 2 bases from V and 0 bases from J, with 11 bases between. DNA of the CDR3: TGTGCCAGCAGCTTAACGGTGCCCCGCTCTGGAAACACCATATATTTT. This gives the protein CASSLTVPRSGNTIYF.

The sample holds many counts of this clonotype. The rearrangement joins TRBV6-6 to TRBJ2-6; the match to TRBD2 covers 11 bases. In germline, CDR1 is MNHNY, CDR2 SVGAGI (reference sequence). J gave up 3 bases and V 6 bases, and 7 bases lay outside the gene matches. The CDR3 is made up of 17 amino acids. The DNA for the CDR3 is TGTGCCAGCAGCGGACTAGCGGGTCTAGGTGGGGCCAACGTCCTGACTTTC. This gives the protein CASSGLAGLGGANVLTF.